This TCR beta chain stems from a study of cytomegalovirus exposure and HLA in healthy donors. Study-wide findings and caveats: An ancestry cluster, one associated with Asian ancestry, reportedly showed fewer N-insertions than the roughly 610-donor mean in a later analysis. Later analysis demonstrated an association between a missense DCLRE1C variant and TCR beta V- and J-gene trimming.

As concerns this clone: Its target is not known. The junction does not match germline at one end; this may be a read error.

Vbeta (60) and Jbeta (13) primers were used in the PCR. Clones were sequenced by immunoSEQ multiplex PCR, and TCRdb holds only the in-frame ones, with some missing. This sample has about 170,000 clones, with 80% found just once. Per germline, CDR1 SEHNR and CDR2 FQNEAQ (reference sequence). CDR3 length: 17 amino acids. The V call is TRBV7-9, the J call TRBJ1-2; 8 nucleotides agree with TRBD1. The origin of this receptor is a woman aged 45-65 years in good health and CMV-seropositive. The sequencing input was PBMCs. DNA for the CDR3: TGTTCCAGCAGCTTAGTCCAGGGGGCTACACCTAACTATGGCTACACCTTC. As protein: CSSSLVQGATPNYGYTF. Filled out from reference TRBV7-9 and TRBJ1-2, the complete variable domain reads DTGVSQNPRHKITKRGQNVTFRCDPISEHNRLYWYRQTLGQGPEFLTYFQNEAQLEKSRLLSDRFSAERPKGSFSTLEIQRTEQGDSAMYLCSSSLVQGATPNYGYTFGSGTRLTVV.